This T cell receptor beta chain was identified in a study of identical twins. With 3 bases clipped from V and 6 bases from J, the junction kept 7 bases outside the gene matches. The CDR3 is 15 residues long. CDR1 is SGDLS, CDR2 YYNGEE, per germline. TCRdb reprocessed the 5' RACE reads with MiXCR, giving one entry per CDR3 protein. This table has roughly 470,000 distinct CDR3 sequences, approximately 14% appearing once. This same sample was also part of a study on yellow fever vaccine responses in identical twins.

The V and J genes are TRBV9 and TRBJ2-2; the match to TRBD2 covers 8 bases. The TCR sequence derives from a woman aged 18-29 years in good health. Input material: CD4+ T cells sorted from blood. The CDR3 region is CASSATGGAAGELFF. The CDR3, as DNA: TGTGCCAGCAGCGCCACCGGGGGGGCGGCCGGGGAGCTGTTTTTT.